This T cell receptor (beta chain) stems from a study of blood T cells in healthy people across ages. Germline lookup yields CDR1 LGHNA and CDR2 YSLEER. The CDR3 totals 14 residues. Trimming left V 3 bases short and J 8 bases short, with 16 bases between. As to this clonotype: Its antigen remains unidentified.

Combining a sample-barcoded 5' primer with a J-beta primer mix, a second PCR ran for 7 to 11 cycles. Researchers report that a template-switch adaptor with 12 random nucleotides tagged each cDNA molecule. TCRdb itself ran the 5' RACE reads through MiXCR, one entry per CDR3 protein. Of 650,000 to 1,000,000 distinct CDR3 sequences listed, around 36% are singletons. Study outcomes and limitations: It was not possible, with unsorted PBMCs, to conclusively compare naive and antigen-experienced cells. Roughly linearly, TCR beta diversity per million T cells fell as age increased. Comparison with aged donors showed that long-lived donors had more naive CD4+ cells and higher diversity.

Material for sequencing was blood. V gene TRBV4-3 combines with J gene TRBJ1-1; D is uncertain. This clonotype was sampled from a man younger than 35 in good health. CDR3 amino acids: CASSHELEPGEAFF. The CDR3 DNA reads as TGCGCCAGCAGCCATGAACTGGAACCGGGGGAAGCTTTCTTT.